This passage covers 18 T cell receptor beta chains from one sample sequenced in a study of cytomegalovirus exposure and HLA in healthy donors. Primers included in the PCR were 60 Vbeta and 13 Jbeta primers. Sequenced by immunoSEQ multiplex PCR; TCRdb stores in-frame clones only, minus some. The data hold about 160,000 clones, with around 77% observed a single time. Input material: PBMCs. These receptors were collected from a man in his fifties or sixties in good health and CMV-seropositive.

CDR3 bases: TGTGCCAGCAGCTTAGAAGCGAATTCACCCCTCCACTTT. Its translation: CASSLEANSPLHF. V gene TRBV11-2 combines with J gene TRBJ1-6; no firm D call. This CDR3 is 13 amino acids long. CDR1 SGHAT and CDR2 FQNNGV come from the germline V gene. Trimming removed 0 bases from V and 7 bases from J, with 4 bases in between.

The V call is TRBV14, the J call TRBJ2-2; TRBD1 matches at 10 bases. There are 15 residues in the CDR3. Germline assignment: CDR1 SGHDN and CDR2 FVKESK. Germline trimming cut 1 base from V and 7 bases from J; bases unmatched to any gene: 3. CDR3 region: CASSQAGTGVGELFF. Here the CDR3 DNA reads TGTGCCAGCAGCCAAGCCGGGACAGGGGTCGGGGAGCTGTTTTTT.

CDR3 loop: CASSLERRSYNEQFF. The CDR3 DNA reads TGTGCCAGCAGCTTAGAACGGAGGTCCTACAATGAGCAGTTCTTC. The chain is built from TRBV7-2 and TRBJ2-1; D perhaps matches TRBD2 (5 bases). The V gene's germline CDR1 is SGHTA and CDR2 FQGNSA. The CDR3 is made up of 15 amino acids. With 1 base removed from V and 1 base from J, the gap between germline ends came to 8 bases.

This clone occurred a few times. The CDR3 here is CASSEGTGPNLYEQYF. As DNA, the CDR3 is TGTGCCAGCAGCGAGGGGACAGGCCCCAACCTCTACGAGCAGTACTTC. This rearrangement joins TRBV7-9 to TRBJ2-7, with 8 bases fitting TRBD1. The CDR3 totals 16 residues. Germline CDR1 reads SEHNR; CDR2 reads FQNEAQ (reference sequence). Losses at the gene ends were 5 bases for V and 3 bases for J; bases not matched to a gene: 12.

The genes are TRBV6-4 and TRBJ2-3; 7 positions agree with TRBD2. The junction had 5 bases not matched to a gene; V was cut back by 2 bases and J by 0 bases. The CDR3 spans 16 residues. Germline V gene lookup returns CDR1 MRHNA and CDR2 SNTAGT. The CDR3: CASSDEPGGSTDTQYF. As DNA, the CDR3 is TGTGCCAGCAGTGACGAGCCGGGGGGTAGCACAGATACGCAGTATTTT.

This clone turned up a few times. The chain employs TRBV5-1 and TRBJ1-2, with D possibly being TRBD1 (6 bases). The V end lost 6 bases, the J end lost 6 bases, and 21 bases lay between the germline ends. The germline CDR1 and CDR2 sequences are SGHRS and YFSETQ. The CDR3 is made up of 15 amino acids. The CDR3 DNA reads as TGCGCCAGCACCTTTGGACAGACGAAGACAAATGGCTACACCTTC. This codes for CASTFGQTKTNGYTF.

The genes are TRBV15 and TRBJ2-5; TRBD2 might be the D (5 bases). Deletions cut 0 bases from V and 9 bases from J, with 14 bases between. CDR3 length: 14 residues. Germline V gives CDR1 LNHNV, CDR2 YYDKDF (reference sequence). The CDR3 here is CATSRDRTGTPQYF. CDR3 sequence (DNA): TGTGCCACCAGCAGAGATCGGACGGGAACGCCCCAGTACTTC.

The chain links TRBV18 to TRBJ1-3; D not resolved. V was cut by 0 bases and J by 8 bases, with 14 bases left in between. The V gene's germline CDR1 is KGHSH and CDR2 LQKENI. The CDR3 has 15 amino acids. This CDR3 reads CASSPPTREGHTIYF. The CDR3 DNA is TGTGCCAGCTCACCACCGACGAGGGAAGGTCACACCATATATTTT.

This rearrangement joins TRBV4-2 to TRBJ2-7; 8 bases fit TRBD1. V lost 8 bases and J lost 5; bases outside the gene matches: 8. From germline, CDR1 is LGHNA and CDR2 YNFKEQ. This CDR3 region has 13 residues. The CDR3 loop reads CASSLGQGDEQYF. The CDR3 DNA follows: TGTGCCAGCTCACTAGGACAGGGCGACGAGCAGTACTTC.

V is TRBV5-6 and J is TRBJ1-4; no firm D call. The CDR3 is 15 residues long. The germline V and J ends were trimmed by 0 bases and 4 bases, with 10 bases remaining between them. Germline CDR1 is SGHDT and CDR2 is YYEEEE. The CDR3 spells CASSLVGVINEKLFF. The CDR3 bases are TGTGCCAGCAGCTTGGTCGGGGTTATTAATGAAAAACTGTTTTTT. The whole variable domain, filled in from reference TRBV5-6 and TRBJ1-4, reads DAGVTQSPTHLIKTRGQQVTLRCSPKSGHDTVSWYQQALGQGPQFIFQYYEEEERQRGNFPDRFSGHQFPNYSSELNVNALLLGDSALYLCASSLVGVINEKLFFGSGTQLSVL.

The chain couples TRBV5-1 to TRBJ2-7; tentative D call: TRBD1 (6 bases). The CDR3 length is 14 residues. Germline V gene data show CDR1 as SGHRS and CDR2 as YFSETQ. V lost 2 bases and J lost 2, with 11 bases in between. CDR3 DNA: TGCGCCAGCAGCTTATTCAGGGGTCCCTACGAGCAGTACTTC. It codes for CASSLFRGPYEQYF. The whole variable domain, remainder taken from reference TRBV5-1 and TRBJ2-7, is KAGVTQTPRYLIKTRGQQVTLSCSPISGHRSVSWYQQTPGQGLQFLFEYFSETQRNKGNFPGRFSGRQFSNSRSEMNVSTLELGDSALYLCASSLFRGPYEQYFGPGTRLTVT.

The rearrangement uses TRBV4-1 and TRBJ2-3; 13 bases line up with TRBD2. The CDR3 covers 21 residues. Germline CDR1 reads MGHRA; CDR2 reads YSYEKL. Trimming at V came to 4 bases and at J to 4 bases, leaving 20 bases not matched to a gene. As DNA, the CDR3 is TGCGCCAGCAGCCTTTTGGACTCAAAGGGGACTAGCGGGGCCCCTTCAGATACGCAGTATTTT. Translating gives CASSLLDSKGTSGAPSDTQYF.

DNA of the CDR3: TGTGCCAGCAGCTTGGAGGACAGGGAACATGGCTACACCTTC. This codes for CASSLEDREHGYTF. The genes are TRBV5-4 and TRBJ1-2, with 8 bases aligning to TRBD1. J gave up 6 bases and V 0 bases, and 4 bases lay outside the gene matches. This CDR3 region has 14 residues. The germline V gene encodes CDR1 SGHNT and CDR2 YYREEE (reference sequence).

The chain joins TRBV9 to TRBJ2-2; 11 positions match TRBD1. From germline, CDR1 is SGDLS and CDR2 YYNGEE. CDR3 length: 16 amino acids. J gave up 0 bases and V 3 bases, and 1 base lay outside the gene matches. The CDR3 DNA is TGTGCCAGCAGCGAGGGACAGGGGGCGAACACCGGGGAGCTGTTTTTT. This encodes CASSEGQGANTGELFF.

The chain has TRBV6-1 and TRBJ2-7, with TRBD1 matching 7 bases. Germline V gene lookup returns CDR1 MNHNS and CDR2 SASEGT. This CDR3 has 12 amino acids. Trimming cost V 9 bases and J 2 bases; bases outside gene matches: 4. CDR3 in amino acids: CASGTAAYEQYF. The CDR3 DNA is TGTGCCAGTGGGACAGCCGCCTACGAGCAGTACTTC.

V gene TRBV5-1 combines with J gene TRBJ2-5; TRBD1 matches at 9 bases. Germline-derived CDR1 and CDR2 are SGHRS and YFSETQ. The CDR3 runs 14 residues. V shed 5 bases and J 1 base; nucleotides not matched to a gene: 3. CDR3 in amino acids: CASRPGQGQETQYF. The DNA of the CDR3 is TGCGCCAGCAGACCGGGACAGGGCCAAGAGACCCAGTACTTC.

The gene calls are TRBV9 and TRBJ2-3, with TRBD2 identical over 13 bases. Looked up from germline, CDR1 is SGDLS and CDR2 is YYNGEE. The CDR3 runs to 18 residues. Trimming took 4 bases from V and 0 from J; bases not matched to a gene: 8. In DNA, the CDR3 is TGTGCCAGCAGCTTACTAGCGGGGGGGACCTCTAGCACAGATACGCAGTATTTT. Amino acids: CASSLLAGGTSSTDTQYF.

CDR3 sequence (DNA): TGTGCCAGCTCACCCACGGGTCAGCTTGAGCAGTTCTTC. The encoded protein is CASSPTGQLEQFF. This chain links TRBV18 with TRBJ2-1; D unclear. V was trimmed by 3 bases and J by 9 bases, leaving 12 bases between them. The CDR3 totals 13 residues. Germline V CDR1 and CDR2: KGHSH, LQKENI. Combining the CDR3 with reference TRBV18 and TRBJ2-1 gives the whole variable domain NAGVMQNPRHLVRRRGQEARLRCSPMKGHSHVYWYRQLPEEGLKFMVYLQKENIIDESGMPKERFSAEFPKEGPSILRIQQVVRGDSAAYFCASSPTGQLEQFFGPGTRLTVL.